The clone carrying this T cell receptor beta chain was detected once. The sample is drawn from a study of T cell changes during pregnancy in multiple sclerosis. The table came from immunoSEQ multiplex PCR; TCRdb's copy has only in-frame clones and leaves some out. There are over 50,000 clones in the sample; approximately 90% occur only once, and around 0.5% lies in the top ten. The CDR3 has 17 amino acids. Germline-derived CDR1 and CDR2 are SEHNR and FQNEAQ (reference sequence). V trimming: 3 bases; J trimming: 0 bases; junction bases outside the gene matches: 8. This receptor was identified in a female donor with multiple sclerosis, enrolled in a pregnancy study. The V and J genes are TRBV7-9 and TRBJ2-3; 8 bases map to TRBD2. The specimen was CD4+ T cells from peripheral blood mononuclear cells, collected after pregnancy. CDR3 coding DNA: TGTGCCAGCAGCTTGCTAGCGGGTCCAACTAGCACAGATACGCAGTATTTT. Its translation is CASSLLAGPTSTDTQYF.